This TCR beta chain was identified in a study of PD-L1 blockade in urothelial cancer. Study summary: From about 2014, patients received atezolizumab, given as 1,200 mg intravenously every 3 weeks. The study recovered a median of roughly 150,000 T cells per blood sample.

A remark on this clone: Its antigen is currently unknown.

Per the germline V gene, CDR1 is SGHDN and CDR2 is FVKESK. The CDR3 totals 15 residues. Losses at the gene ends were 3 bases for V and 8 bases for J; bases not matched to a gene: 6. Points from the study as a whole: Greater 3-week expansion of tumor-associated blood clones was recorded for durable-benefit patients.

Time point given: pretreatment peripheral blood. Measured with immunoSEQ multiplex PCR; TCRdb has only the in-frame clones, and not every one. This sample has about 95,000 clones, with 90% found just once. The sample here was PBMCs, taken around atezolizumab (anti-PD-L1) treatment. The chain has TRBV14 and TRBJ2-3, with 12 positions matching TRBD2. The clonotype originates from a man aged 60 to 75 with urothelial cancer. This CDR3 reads CASSQTSGGRATQYF. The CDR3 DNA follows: TGTGCCAGCAGCCAGACTAGCGGGGGACGTGCTACGCAGTATTTT.